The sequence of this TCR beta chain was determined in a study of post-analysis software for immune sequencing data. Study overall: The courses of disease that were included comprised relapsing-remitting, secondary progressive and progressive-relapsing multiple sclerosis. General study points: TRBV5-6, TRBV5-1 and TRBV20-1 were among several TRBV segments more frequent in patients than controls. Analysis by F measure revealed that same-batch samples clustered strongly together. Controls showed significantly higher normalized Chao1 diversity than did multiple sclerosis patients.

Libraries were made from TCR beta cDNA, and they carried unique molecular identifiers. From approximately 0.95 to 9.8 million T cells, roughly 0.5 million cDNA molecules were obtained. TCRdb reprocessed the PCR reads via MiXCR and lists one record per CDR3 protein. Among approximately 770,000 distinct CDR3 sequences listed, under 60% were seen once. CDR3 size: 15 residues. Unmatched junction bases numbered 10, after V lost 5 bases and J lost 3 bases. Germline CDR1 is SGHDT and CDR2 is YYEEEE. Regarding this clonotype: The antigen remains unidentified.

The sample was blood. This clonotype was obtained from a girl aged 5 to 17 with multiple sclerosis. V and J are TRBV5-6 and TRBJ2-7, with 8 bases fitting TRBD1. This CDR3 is CASSYYDDRGYEQYF. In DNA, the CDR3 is TGTGCCAGCAGTTACTACGATGACAGGGGCTACGAGCAGTACTTC.